Below, 6 T cell receptor beta chains from the same sample are listed, as sequenced in a study of T-cell reconstitution after alpha-beta-depleted transplantation in children. Library preparation (for TCRbeta) was performed with unique molecular identifiers. TCRdb reprocessed the PCR reads with MiXCR, giving one entry per CDR3 protein. The top ten hold approximately 7.6% of the sample, which has 250,000 to 300,000 distinct CDR3 sequences, about 9.4% seen once. The sample consisted of PBMCs, taken before TCRalphabeta/CD19-depleted stem cell transplant. These receptors were obtained from a boy under three years old with acute myeloid leukemia, due to receive a stem cell transplant.

This clonotype was observed a few times. The chain recombines TRBV18 with TRBJ2-3, with D unresolved. CDR1 is KGHSH and CDR2 is LQKENI in the germline V gene. This CDR3 is 13 amino acids long. V lost 7 bases, J lost 6 bases, and 14 bases lay in between. The CDR3 nucleotides read TGTGCCAGCTTACCGGACCGGGCCGATACGCAGTATTTT. This gives the protein CASLPDRADTQYF.

This clonotype was seen many times. The V call is TRBV10-3, the J call TRBJ2-5; 7 bases match TRBD1. V gave up 2 bases and J gave up 5 bases; unmatched junction bases: 5. The CDR3 is made up of 14 amino acids. Germline CDR1 reads ENHRY; CDR2 reads SYGVKD. The CDR3 loop is CAISEPGGRETQYF. The CDR3 nucleotides are TGTGCCATCAGTGAGCCAGGGGGAAGGGAGACCCAGTACTTC.

This clonotype was seen many times. The J gene is TRBJ2-3, the V gene TRBV20-1; 11 nucleotides agree with TRBD2. V gave up 3 bases and J gave up 2 bases; unmatched junction bases: 7. Per the germline V gene, CDR1 is DFQATT and CDR2 is SNEGSKA (reference sequence). The CDR3 spans 16 residues. CDR3 DNA: TGCAGTGCTAGTACACCTAGCGGGGGGATCACAGATACGCAGTATTTT. It codes for CSASTPSGGITDTQYF.

This clonotype was counted between two and nine times. The J gene is TRBJ2-1, the V gene TRBV25-1; TRBD2 is a possible D gene (6 bases). Germline V gives CDR1 MGHDK, CDR2 SYGVNS. The CDR3 extends over 14 amino acids. The V gene lost 4 bases and the J gene lost 4 bases, with 11 bases spanning the gap. The CDR3 bases are TGTGCCAGCAGTGGGAGGGGCTGGTACAATGAGCAGTTCTTC. Translated, it gives CASSGRGWYNEQFF.

This chain connects TRBV3-1 to TRBJ2-3; 7 nucleotides align to TRBD1. V lost 5 bases and J lost 0; bases outside the gene matches: 5. In germline, CDR1 is LGHDT, CDR2 YNNKEL (reference sequence). The CDR3 is 15 amino acids. CDR3 loop: CASSTGQPSTDTQYF. CDR3 nucleotides: TGTGCCAGCAGCACGGGACAGCCTAGCACAGATACGCAGTATTTT.

This clonotype was detected ten times or more. This rearrangement joins TRBV12-3 or TRBV12-4 to TRBJ2-6; D uncertain. The ends were cut back, 2 bases at V and 0 bases at J, with 8 bases in the middle. CDR3 length equals 16 residues. CDR3 loop: CASSLQFLSGANVLTF. DNA of the CDR3: TGTGCCAGCAGTTTACAGTTTCTCTCTGGGGCCAACGTCCTGACTTTC.